This TCR beta chain emerged from a study of blood T cell repertoires in COVID-19. On the study more broadly: There were acute and convalescent COVID-19 samples, and they came from the United States, Italy and Spain. T cells, B-cell-depleted T cells, or PBMCs provided the cDNA or gDNA that served as material.

The CDR3 sequence is 15 residues long. CDR1 SGHTA and CDR2 FQGTGA come from the germline V gene. The germline V and J ends were trimmed by 1 base and 7 bases, with 16 bases remaining between them. As processed by the authors: Using reference gene primer amplification, nucleated cell counts were estimated. Only in-frame clones appear in the TCRdb table, and some are missing; sequencing was by immunoSEQ multiplex PCR. That table gives V, J and clone size, and the DNA gave D and trimming. Counted here are tens of thousands of clones, 79% occurring once; the ten biggest clones make up approximately 6%. The J gene is TRBJ1-1, the V gene TRBV7-3, with D hard to call. The sample was peripheral blood. The clonotype was recovered from a woman aged 55 to 70 with acute or convalescent COVID-19. CDR3 region: CASSLRAGRTYEAFF. The CDR3 DNA is TGTGCCAGCAGCTTAAGGGCGGGCAGAACTTATGAAGCTTTCTTT.